Below, 2 T cell receptor beta chains from the same sample are listed, as sequenced in a study of Ad26.COV2.S vaccination and SARS-CoV-2 variants. Sequencing used immunoSEQ multiplex PCR; TCRdb keeps in-frame clones, though not all of them. The sample lists some 270,000 clones; approximately 88% were seen once. Indicated treatment: approximately 18 received Ad26.COV2.S at low or high dose, single or two shots; 5 received placebo; per-sample allocation not given. Day 63 following the first vaccine or placebo injection was when the samples were taken. Sequenced material: peripheral blood, taken in a trial of Ad26.COV2.S vaccine versus placebo. Every receptor here comes from a person between 18 and 60 years old who received the Ad26.COV2.S COVID-19 vaccine or a placebo.

This sequence joins TRBV12-3 or TRBV12-4 and TRBJ1-4; D call uncertain. The CDR3 is made up of 12 amino acids. V lost 3 bases and J 5 bases, leaving 4 bases between the germline ends. In DNA form, the CDR3 reads TGTGCCAGCAGTTTTAGCAATGAAAAACTGTTTTTT. Residues: CASSFSNEKLFF.

This chain joins TRBV7-3 and TRBJ2-3; D tentatively reads TRBD1 or TRBD2 (5 bases each). Deletions cut 4 bases from V and 1 base from J, with 9 bases between. Germline CDR1 and CDR2: SGHTA and FQGTGA. The CDR3 length is 14 residues. The CDR3 DNA sequence: TGTGCCAGCAGCTCGTTGGGGGGCACAGATACGCAGTATTTT. This gives the protein CASSSLGGTDTQYF.